This section outlines one T cell receptor (beta chain) sequence together with its context. Its antigen remains unidentified. This sample is drawn from a study of T cells expressing NK-cell markers. Study-wide context: Seven sequenced donors out of eight were HCMV-seropositive, one seronegative.

Study outcomes and limitations: In a group of roughly 6 donors, dominant NKG2C+ clonotypes represented roughly 1.0-8% of CD8+ T cells.

Beta-chain TCR cDNA was generated via 5'RACE template switching with UMIs. TCRdb re-called the 5' RACE reads; one entry per CDR3 protein, DNA not given. The sample table includes roughly 450,000 distinct CDR3 sequences. CDR3 length: 14 residues. Germline V gives CDR1 MNHEY, CDR2 SMNVEV (reference sequence). The chain combines TRBV27 with TRBJ2-3. Sequencing input: blood T cells: a sorted CD56 or NKG2C T cell subset, CD4+ or CD8+ T cells, or bulk PBMC T cells (not recorded which). The sequence was obtained from a woman aged 50 to 65 in good health. CDR3 region: CASGYSDRTDTQYF.